The 3 T cell receptor beta chains given below trace back to one sample, sequenced in a study of identical twins' blood T cells. TCRdb re-derived calls from the 5' RACE reads in MiXCR, one entry per CDR3 protein. The data hold 300,000 to 400,000 distinct CDR3 sequences, with around 30% observed a single time. The sequenced material came from PBMCs. All receptors derive from a woman aged 18 to 55 in good health.

The rearrangement links TRBV29-1 to TRBJ1-2, with D unresolved. Germline lookup yields CDR1 SQVTM and CDR2 ANQGSEA. Trimming cost V 1 base and J 4 bases, with 10 bases left between them. The CDR3 has 13 amino acids. For the CDR3, the DNA is TGCAGCGTTGAAGGCAAGGCTACCTATGGCTACACCTTC. Protein sequence: CSVEGKATYGYTF.

This clonotype was seen a handful of times. J is TRBJ2-1 and V is TRBV20-1; D perhaps matches TRBD2 (6 bases). Trimming shortened V by 0 bases and J by 6 bases, and 15 bases separated the two germline ends. The V gene's germline CDR1 is DFQATT and CDR2 SNEGSKA (reference sequence). CDR3 length equals 15 residues. Written as DNA, the CDR3 is TGCAGTGCTAGAGAAGGCGGAGGAGGGGTCAATGAGCAGTTCTTC. This gives the protein CSAREGGGGVNEQFF.

The CDR3 loop reads CSAREGFDTEAFF. The CDR3, as DNA: TGCAGTGCTAGAGAGGGGTTTGACACTGAAGCTTTCTTT. The chain uses TRBV20-1 and TRBJ1-1; D is unresolved. Germline loops: CDR1 DFQATT, CDR2 SNEGSKA (reference sequence). The CDR3 length is 13 residues. Trimming removed 0 bases from V and 3 bases from J, with 8 bases in between.